A selection of T cell receptor beta chains follows, all from one sample in a study of blood T cell repertoires in COVID-19. Data came from immunoSEQ multiplex PCR; TCRdb stores just in-frame clones and leaves some out. The repertoire holds under 110,000 clones, approximately 90% seen once, with around 15% in the top ten. The source material was peripheral blood. The source is a man aged 50-59 years with acute or convalescent COVID-19. Each CDR3 is given with its conserved first and last residue. The order of the fields is clone size, J gene, V gene, D gene, CDR3 DNA, CDR3 protein. A D gene is named only where the DNA matches it firmly. For some rows the clone size is stated as once, few or many, or as a class when expanded; others skip it.

-,TRBJ2-5,TRBV5-4,TRBD1,TGTGCCAGCAGCGGATCGGACAGGGGGGGTAAACAAGAGACCCAGTACTTC,CASSGSDRGGKQETQYF
-,TRBJ2-1,TRBV19,-,TGTGCCAGTAGTATTTCGGTAGACAATGAGCAGTTCTTC,CASSISVDNEQFF
-,TRBJ1-4,TRBV28,TRBD1,TGTGCCAGCAGTTCCGGACAGGGGAATGAAAAACTGTTTTTT,CASSSGQGNEKLFF
-,TRBJ1-1,TRBV19,-,TGTGCCAGTAGCCAACAGGGAAGGAGCACTGAAGCTTTCTTT,CASSQQGRSTEAFF
-,TRBJ2-2,TRBV29-1,TRBD1,TGCAGCGTTGAAACAGGGGGCATAGGCACCGGGGAGCTGTTTTTT,CSVETGGIGTGELFF
few,TRBJ2-1,TRBV7-8,TRBD2,TGTGCCAGCAGCCGCGGGGGGCCGGCCTACAATGAGCAGTTCTTC,CASSRGGPAYNEQFF
-,TRBJ2-1,TRBV4-3,TRBD2,TGCGCCAGCAGCCAGGCCTTCCTAGCGGGGGGGGCAAATGAGCAGTTCTTC,CASSQAFLAGGANEQFF
-,TRBJ1-2,TRBV27,-,TGTGCCAGCAGTTTATGGGGCGGCTCTAACTATGGCTACACCTTC,CASSLWGGSNYGYTF
-,TRBJ2-7,TRBV11-2,TRBD2,TGTGCCAGCAGCTTGGAACTAGCGGGGGGCACCTACGAGCAGTACTTC,CASSLELAGGTYEQYF
-,TRBJ2-5,TRBV6-1,-,TGTGCCAGCAGTGACCTTATCCAAGAGACCCAGTACTTC,CASSDLIQETQYF
-,TRBJ2-7,TRBV6-5,-,TGTGCCAGCAGTTACACTGAAACCTACGAGCAGTACTTC,CASSYTETYEQYF
-,TRBJ2-7,TRBV5-1,-,TGCGCCAGCAGCTTGGTGATGGACAACAAACCATTGACCTTC,CASSLVMDNKPLTF
once,TRBJ2-3,TRBV10-1,TRBD2,TGCGCCAGCAGTGAGTCTCCTAGCGGGGGGGGCACAGATACGCAGTATTTT,CASSESPSGGGTDTQYF
-,TRBJ1-4,TRBV30,-,TGTGCCTGGAGTGTAGGGGCAGGCGCCGAAAAACTGTTTTTT,CAWSVGAGAEKLFF
-,TRBJ2-1,TRBV12-3/TRBV12-4,-,TGTGCCAGCAGTTCAGACTACAATGAGCAGTTCTTC,CASSSDYNEQFF
-,TRBJ1-4,TRBV28,-,TGTGCCAGCAGTTCGGAGGGAGCAACTAATGAAAAACTGTTTTTT,CASSSEGATNEKLFF
-,TRBJ2-3,TRBV7-2,-,TGTGCCAGCAGCTTAGTGGGGGGGGCTGGAGATACGCAGTATTTT,CASSLVGGAGDTQYF
-,TRBJ1-2,TRBV28,TRBD1,TGTGCCAGCAGAGGCCCGGGACAGGGGAGCTATGGCTACACCTTC,CASRGPGQGSYGYTF
-,TRBJ2-3,TRBV27,-,TGTGCCAGCAGTTTAAGGGGGATACCCACCACAGATACGCAGTATTTT,CASSLRGIPTTDTQYF
-,TRBJ1-2,TRBV29-1,TRBD1,TGCAGCGGACTAACAGGGGGCTCTTTTGGCTACACCTTC,CSGLTGGSFGYTF
-,TRBJ1-2,TRBV6-5,TRBD1,TGTGCCAGCAGAATACAGGGGGCGCATAACTATGGCTACACCTTC,CASRIQGAHNYGYTF
few,TRBJ2-2,TRBV7-8,TRBD2,TGTGCCAGCAGCCGGACTAGCGGTCGCACCGGGGAGCTGTTTTTT,CASSRTSGRTGELFF
once,TRBJ1-3,TRBV7-2,TRBD1,TGTGCCAGCAGCCCCGGGACAGGCCACTCTGGAAACACCATATATTTT,CASSPGTGHSGNTIYF
-,TRBJ2-1,TRBV4-2,-,TGTGCCAGCAGCGAAGGGGCAGGGCGCCCCCAGTTCTTC,CASSEGAGRPQFF